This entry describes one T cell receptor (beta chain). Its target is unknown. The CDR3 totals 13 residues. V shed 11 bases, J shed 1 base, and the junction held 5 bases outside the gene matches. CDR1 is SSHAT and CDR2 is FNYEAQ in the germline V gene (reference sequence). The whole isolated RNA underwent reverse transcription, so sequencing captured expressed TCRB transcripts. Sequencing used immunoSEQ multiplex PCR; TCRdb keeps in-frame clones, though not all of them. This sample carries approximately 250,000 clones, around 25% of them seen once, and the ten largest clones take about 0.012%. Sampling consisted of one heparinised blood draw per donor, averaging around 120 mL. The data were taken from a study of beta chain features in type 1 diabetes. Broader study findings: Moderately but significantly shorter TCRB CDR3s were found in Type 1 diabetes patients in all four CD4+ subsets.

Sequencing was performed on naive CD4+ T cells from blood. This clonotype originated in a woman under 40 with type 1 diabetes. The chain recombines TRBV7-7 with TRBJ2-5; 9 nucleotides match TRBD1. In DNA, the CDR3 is TGTGCCTCCGGGACAGGGACCCAAGAGACCCAGTACTTC. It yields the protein CASGTGTQETQYF. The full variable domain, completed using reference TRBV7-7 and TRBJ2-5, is GAGVSQSPRYKVTKRGQDVTLRCDPISSHATLYWYQQALGQGPEFLTYFNYEAQPDKSGLPSDRFSAERPEGSISTLTIQRTEQRDSAMYRCASGTGTQETQYFGPGTRLLVL.